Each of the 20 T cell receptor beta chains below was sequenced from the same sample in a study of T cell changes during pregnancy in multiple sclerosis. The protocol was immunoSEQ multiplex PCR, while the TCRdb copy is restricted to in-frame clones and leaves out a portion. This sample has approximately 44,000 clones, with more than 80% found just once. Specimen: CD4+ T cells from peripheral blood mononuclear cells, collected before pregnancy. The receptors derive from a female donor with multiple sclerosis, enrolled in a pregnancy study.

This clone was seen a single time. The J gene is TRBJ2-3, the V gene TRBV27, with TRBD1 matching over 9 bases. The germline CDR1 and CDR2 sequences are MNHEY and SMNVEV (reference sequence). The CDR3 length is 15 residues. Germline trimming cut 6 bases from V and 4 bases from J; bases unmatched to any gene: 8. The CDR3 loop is CASRDRGSGADTQYF. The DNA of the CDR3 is TGTGCCAGCAGGGACAGGGGAAGTGGGGCAGATACGCAGTATTTT.

The CDR3 DNA sequence: TGCGCCAGCAGCTTGAGAGAACACAATGAGCAGTTCTTC. Amino acid sequence: CASSLREHNEQFF. The chain has TRBV5-1 and TRBJ2-1; D remains ambiguous. Per germline, CDR1 SGHRS and CDR2 YFSETQ. CDR3 length equals 13 residues. Trimming took 1 base from V and 5 from J, leaving 7 bases between them.

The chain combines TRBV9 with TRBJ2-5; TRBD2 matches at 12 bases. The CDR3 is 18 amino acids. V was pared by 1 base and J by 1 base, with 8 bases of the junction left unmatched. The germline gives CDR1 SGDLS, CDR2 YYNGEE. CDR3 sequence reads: CASSVRASGRASQETQYF. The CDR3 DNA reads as TGTGCCAGCAGCGTAAGAGCTAGCGGGAGGGCGTCCCAAGAGACCCAGTACTTC.

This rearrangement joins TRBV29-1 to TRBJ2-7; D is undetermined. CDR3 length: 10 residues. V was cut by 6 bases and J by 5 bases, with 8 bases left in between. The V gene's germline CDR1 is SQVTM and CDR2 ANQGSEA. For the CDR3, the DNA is TGCAGCGTAGCCGACAACGAGCAGTACTTC. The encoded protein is CSVADNEQYF.

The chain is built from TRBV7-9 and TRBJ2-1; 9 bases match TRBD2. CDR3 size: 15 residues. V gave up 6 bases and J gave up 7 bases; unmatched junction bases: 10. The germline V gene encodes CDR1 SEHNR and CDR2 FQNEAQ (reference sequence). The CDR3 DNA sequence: TGTGCCAGCAGTTGGAAGGGACTAGCTAAAAATGAGCAGTTCTTC. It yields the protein CASSWKGLAKNEQFF.

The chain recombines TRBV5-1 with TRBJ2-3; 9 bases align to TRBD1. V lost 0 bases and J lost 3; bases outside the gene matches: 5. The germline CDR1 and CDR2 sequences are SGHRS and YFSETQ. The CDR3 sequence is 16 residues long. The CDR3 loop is CASSLADRGTTDTQYF. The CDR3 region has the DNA TGCGCCAGCAGCTTGGCCGACAGGGGGACGACAGATACGCAGTATTTT.

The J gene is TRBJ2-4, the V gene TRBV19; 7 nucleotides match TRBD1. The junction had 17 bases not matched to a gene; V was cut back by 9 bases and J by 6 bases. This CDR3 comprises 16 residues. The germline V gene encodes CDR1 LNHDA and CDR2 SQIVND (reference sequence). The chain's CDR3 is CASLAQGSGPPNIQYF. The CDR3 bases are TGTGCCAGCCTCGCACAGGGGTCGGGACCCCCAAACATTCAGTACTTC. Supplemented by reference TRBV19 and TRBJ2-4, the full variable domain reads DGGITQSPKYLFRKEGQNVTLSCEQNLNHDAMYWYRQDPGQGLRLIYYSQIVNDFQKGDIAEGYSVSREKKESFPLTVTSAQKNPTAFYLCASLAQGSGPPNIQYFGAGTRLSVL.

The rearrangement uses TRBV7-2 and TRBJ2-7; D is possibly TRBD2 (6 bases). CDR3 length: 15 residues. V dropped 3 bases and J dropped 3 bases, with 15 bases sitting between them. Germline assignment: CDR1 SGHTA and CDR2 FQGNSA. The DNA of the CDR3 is TGTGCCAGCAGCTTGGAGGGAGGTGAGAGCTACGAGCAGTACTTC. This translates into CASSLEGGESYEQYF. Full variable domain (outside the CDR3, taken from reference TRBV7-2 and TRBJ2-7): GAGVSQSPSNKVTEKGKDVELRCDPISGHTALYWYRQSLGQGLEFLIYFQGNSAPDKSGLPSDRFSAERTGGSVSTLTIQRTQQEDSAVYLCASSLEGGESYEQYFGPGTRLTVT.

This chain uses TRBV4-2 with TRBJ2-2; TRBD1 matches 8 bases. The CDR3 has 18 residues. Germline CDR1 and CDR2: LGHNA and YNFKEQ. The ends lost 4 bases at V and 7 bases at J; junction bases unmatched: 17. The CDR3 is CASSLQGAGWGYVGELFF. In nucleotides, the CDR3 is TGTGCCAGCAGCCTCCAGGGGGCCGGATGGGGTTACGTCGGGGAGCTGTTTTTT.

CDR3: CASSSSRRGHEQYF. The CDR3 DNA sequence: TGTGCCAGCAGCTCGTCGCGCAGGGGGCACGAGCAGTACTTC. This chain connects TRBV11-3 to TRBJ2-7; TRBD1 agrees at 8 bases. The ends lost 4 bases at V and 5 bases at J; junction bases unmatched: 7. Germline assignment: CDR1 SGHNT and CDR2 YENEEA. CDR3 length: 14 residues.

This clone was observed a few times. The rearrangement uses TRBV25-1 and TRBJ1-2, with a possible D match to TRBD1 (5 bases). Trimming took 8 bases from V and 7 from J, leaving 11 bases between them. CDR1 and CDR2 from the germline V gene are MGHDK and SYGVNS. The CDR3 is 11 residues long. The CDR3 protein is CASRGEGGYTF. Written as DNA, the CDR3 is TGTGCCAGCCGGGGGGAGGGTGGCTACACCTTC.

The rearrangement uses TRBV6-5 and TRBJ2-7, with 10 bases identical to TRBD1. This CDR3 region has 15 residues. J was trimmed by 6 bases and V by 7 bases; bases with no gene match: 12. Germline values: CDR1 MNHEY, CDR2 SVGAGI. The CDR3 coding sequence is TGTGCCAGCACCCGTACCGGGACAGGGGAAGGCGAGCAGTACTTC. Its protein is CASTRTGTGEGEQYF.

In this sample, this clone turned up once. The CDR3 region has the DNA TGCAGCGCAGCGGTCACAGATACGCAGTATTTT. Translation gives CSAAVTDTQYF. The gene calls are TRBV29-1 and TRBJ2-3; possibly TRBD2 for D (5 bases). The length of the CDR3 is 11 residues. Trimming shortened V by 7 bases and J by 2 bases, and 7 bases separated the two germline ends. Germline V CDR1 and CDR2: SQVTM, ANQGSEA.

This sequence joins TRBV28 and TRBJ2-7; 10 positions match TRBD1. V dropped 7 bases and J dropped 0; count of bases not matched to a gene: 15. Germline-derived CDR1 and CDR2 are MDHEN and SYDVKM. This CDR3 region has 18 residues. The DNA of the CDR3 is TGTGCCAGCACCCCTGCAGGGACAGGGGTCAGTAGCTCCTACGAGCAGTACTTC. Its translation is CASTPAGTGVSSSYEQYF.

CDR3 sequence reads: CASSKLAGTYNEQFF. CDR3 DNA: TGTGCCAGCAGCAAGCTAGCGGGTACCTACAATGAGCAGTTCTTC. V and J are TRBV7-9 and TRBJ2-1, with 8 bases matching TRBD2. This CDR3 comprises 15 residues. After removal of 5 bases from V and 2 bases from J, the junction contained 5 bases not matched to a gene. Germline lookup yields CDR1 SEHNR and CDR2 FQNEAQ (reference sequence).

CDR3 sequence (DNA): TGTGCCAGTAGTATAGATCCCCGAGAGCCAGCGGGCAACAAAAACATTCAGTACTTC. This gives the protein CASSIDPREPAGNKNIQYF. The chain joins TRBV19 to TRBJ2-4, with a tentative D call TRBD2 (6 bases). Germline CDR1 reads LNHDA; CDR2 reads SQIVND (reference sequence). This CDR3 is built from 19 residues. Trimming cost V 0 bases and J 3 bases, with 21 bases left between them. Based on the CDR3 plus reference TRBV19 and TRBJ2-4, the full variable domain is DGGITQSPKYLFRKEGQNVTLSCEQNLNHDAMYWYRQDPGQGLRLIYYSQIVNDFQKGDIAEGYSVSREKKESFPLTVTSAQKNPTAFYLCASSIDPREPAGNKNIQYFGAGTRLSVL.

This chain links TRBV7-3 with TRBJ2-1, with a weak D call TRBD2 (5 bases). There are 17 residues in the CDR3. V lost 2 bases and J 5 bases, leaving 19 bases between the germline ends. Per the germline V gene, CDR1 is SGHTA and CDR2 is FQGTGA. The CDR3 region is CASSLWSRGISNNEQFF. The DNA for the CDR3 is TGTGCCAGCAGCTTATGGAGTCGGGGTATATCTAACAATGAGCAGTTCTTC.

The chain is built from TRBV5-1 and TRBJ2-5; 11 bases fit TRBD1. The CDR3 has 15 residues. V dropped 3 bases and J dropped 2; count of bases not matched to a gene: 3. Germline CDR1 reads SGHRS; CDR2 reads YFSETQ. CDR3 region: CASSSRDRGQETQYF. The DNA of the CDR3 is TGCGCCAGCAGCTCCCGGGACAGGGGGCAAGAGACCCAGTACTTC.

The DNA of the CDR3 is TGTGCCAGTAGTACTTTGGACAGCAGCAATCAGCCCCAGCATTTT. It encodes CASSTLDSSNQPQHF. V usage is TRBV19 and J usage is TRBJ1-5, with a tentative D call TRBD1 (6 bases). V lost 4 bases and J lost 1, with 11 bases in between. The CDR3 totals 15 residues. Germline values: CDR1 LNHDA, CDR2 SQIVND (reference sequence).

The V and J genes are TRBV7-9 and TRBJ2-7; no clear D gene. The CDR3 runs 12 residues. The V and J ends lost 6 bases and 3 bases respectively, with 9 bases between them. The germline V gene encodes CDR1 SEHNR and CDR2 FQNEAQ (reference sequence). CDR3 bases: TGTGCCAGCAGTCCTTCAGGCTACGAGCAGTACTTC. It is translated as CASSPSGYEQYF.